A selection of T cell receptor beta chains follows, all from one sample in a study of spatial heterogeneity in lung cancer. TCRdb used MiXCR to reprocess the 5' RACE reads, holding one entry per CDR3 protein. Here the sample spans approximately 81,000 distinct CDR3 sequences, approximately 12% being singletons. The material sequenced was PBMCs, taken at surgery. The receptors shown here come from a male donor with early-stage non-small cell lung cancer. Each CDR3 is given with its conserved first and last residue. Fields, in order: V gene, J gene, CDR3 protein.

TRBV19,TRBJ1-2,CASSISPLYGYTF
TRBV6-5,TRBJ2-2,CASSSRQGPGELFF
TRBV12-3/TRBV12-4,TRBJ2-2,CASTSNTNTGELFF
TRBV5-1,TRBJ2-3,CASSAGTGFPDTQYF
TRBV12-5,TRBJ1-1,CASAERGTEAFF
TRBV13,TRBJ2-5,CASSFSGAGETQYF
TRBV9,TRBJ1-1,CASSVRATPMNTEAFF
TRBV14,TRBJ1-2,CASSQAGPINYGYTF
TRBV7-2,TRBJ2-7,CASSHTSGEGEEQYF
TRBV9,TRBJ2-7,CASSVGTGSAYEQYF
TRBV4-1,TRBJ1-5,CASSQERGVWPQHF
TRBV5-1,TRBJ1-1,CASSLGAGLSEAFF
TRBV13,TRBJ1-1,CATQGDTEAFF
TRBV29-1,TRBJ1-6,CSVEAVPNSPLHF
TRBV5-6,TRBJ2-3,CASSGTSGSADTQYF
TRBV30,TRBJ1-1,CAWSKGILLEAFF
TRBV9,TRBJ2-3,CASSFGLAESRTDTQYF
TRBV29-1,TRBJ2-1,CSVGQGEPNEQFF
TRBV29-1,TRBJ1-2,CSALGRTYPYGYTF
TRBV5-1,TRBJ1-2,CASSVQGQGEGYTF
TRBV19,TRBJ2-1,CASTSPAGDRYEQFF
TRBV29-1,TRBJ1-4,CSVRTGYEKLFF
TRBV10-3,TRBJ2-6,CAISQSSGANVLTF
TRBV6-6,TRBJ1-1,CASSLDRVTEAFF
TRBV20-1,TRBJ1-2,CSASGGYGYTF
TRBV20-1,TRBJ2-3,CSARGTGLGSTDTQYF
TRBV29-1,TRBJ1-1,CSVEDSMGYTEAFF